The 3 T cell receptor beta chains below were found in one sample sequenced in a study of PD-1 blockade in classical Hodgkin lymphoma (dated by TCRdb to the early 2020s). Interpreted using the paper, the time point label stands for: cycle 2 day 1 (C2D1) of nivolumab. All trial patients had relapsed after autologous stem cell transplantation, with cohorts A, B and C differing in prior brentuximab vedotin exposure. The library was made by the immunoSEQ multiplex PCR assay. The clones in this table, taken by TCRdb from immuneACCESS, are in-frame only. Not every clone is retained; where verified, under half of the shortfall comes from an unresolved V gene, and the cause of the rest is unknown. In this sample the table shows some 150,000 clones, approximately 81% of which occur a single time. The top ten clonotypes cover roughly 9.2% of the sample. Sequenced here: peripheral blood mononuclear cells (PBMCs), sampled before the second cycle of nivolumab. These receptors were taken from a human donor with classical Hodgkin lymphoma.

The chain is built from TRBV5-1 and TRBJ2-5; the match to TRBD1 covers 8 bases. Germline CDR1 is SGHRS and CDR2 is YFSETQ. The CDR3 totals 14 residues. V lost 3 bases to trimming and J lost 5 bases; unmatched junction nucleotides: 6. As DNA, the CDR3 is TGCGCCAGCAGCTCCGACAGGGGAGGCGAGACCCAGTACTTC. Translating it yields CASSSDRGGETQYF.

This clone was seen only once. V and J are TRBV7-2 and TRBJ1-2, with a possible D match to TRBD1 (6 bases). The CDR3 has 15 amino acids. V lost 5 bases and J lost 0, with 13 bases in between. Per the germline V gene, CDR1 is SGHTA and CDR2 is FQGNSA. Written as DNA, the CDR3 is TGTGCCAGCAGCCTATTGGCAGGGGCTAACTATGGCTACACCTTC. Translation gives CASSLLAGANYGYTF.

The rearrangement uses TRBV6-5 and TRBJ1-6, with TRBD1 as a possible D gene (6 bases). The CDR3 has 14 residues. Trimming cost V 5 bases and J 9 bases, with 14 bases left between them. Germline CDR1 is MNHEY and CDR2 is SVGAGI. For the CDR3, the DNA is TGTGCCAGCAGTAGACAGGCGGGAGGTTCACCCCTCCACTTT. Protein product: CASSRQAGGSPLHF.